These 22 T cell receptor beta chains were sequenced from one sample in a study of T cell responses to AZD1222 COVID-19 vaccine. Data came from immunoSEQ multiplex PCR; TCRdb stores just in-frame clones and leaves some out. The sample includes 100,000 to 150,000 clones, roughly 93% seen only once; the top ten take around 1.7%. The material was peripheral blood, obtained on day 0 of AZD1222 vaccination. These receptor sequences come from an adult in good health.

CDR3 loop: CASSFGDRGFDEQFF. For the CDR3, the DNA is TGTGCCAGCAGCTTTGGGGACAGGGGTTTCGATGAGCAGTTCTTC. The chain combines TRBV7-8 with TRBJ2-1; 10 positions agree with TRBD1. This CDR3 is built from 15 residues. The V gene's germline CDR1 is SGHVS and CDR2 FQNEAQ. Trimming took 3 bases from V and 8 from J; bases not matched to a gene: 7. Full variable domain (remainder filled in from reference TRBV7-8 and TRBJ2-1): GAGVSQSPRYKVAKRGQDVALRCDPISGHVSLFWYQQALGQGPEFLTYFQNEAQLDKSGLPSDRFFAERPEGSVSTLKIQRTQQEDSAVYLCASSFGDRGFDEQFFGPGTRLTVL.

The V and J genes are TRBV30 and TRBJ2-2, with D unclear. CDR1 and CDR2 (germline): GTSNPN, SVGIG (reference sequence). The ends were cut back, 3 bases at V and 0 bases at J, with 8 bases in the middle. This CDR3 spans 14 amino acids. CDR3 in amino acids: CAWRSSTNTGELFF. The CDR3 DNA reads as TGTGCCTGGAGATCTTCCACGAACACCGGGGAGCTGTTTTTT.

The chain recombines TRBV7-2 with TRBJ1-1; TRBD1 matches at 7 bases. In germline, CDR1 is SGHTA, CDR2 FQGNSA. Germline trimming cut 5 bases from V and 3 bases from J; bases unmatched to any gene: 9. The CDR3 contains 15 residues. In DNA, the CDR3 is TGTGCCAGCAGCCCCGGCCAAACAGGGGACACTGAAGCTTTCTTT. Translation gives CASSPGQTGDTEAFF. The full variable domain, rest sourced from reference TRBV7-2 and TRBJ1-1, is GAGVSQSPSNKVTEKGKDVELRCDPISGHTALYWYRQSLGQGLEFLIYFQGNSAPDKSGLPSDRFSAERTGGSVSTLTIQRTQQEDSAVYLCASSPGQTGDTEAFFGQGTRLTVV.

The chain employs TRBV5-1 and TRBJ1-1; TRBD1 agrees at 7 bases. The trim removed 3 bases at V and 3 bases at J, leaving 5 bases unmatched. CDR1 SGHRS and CDR2 YFSETQ come from the germline V gene. The CDR3 runs 14 residues. The CDR3 DNA reads TGCGCCAGCAGCTCACAGGGGTGGGACACTGAAGCTTTCTTT. Protein sequence: CASSSQGWDTEAFF.

V and J are TRBV6-5 and TRBJ2-3, with 12 bases aligning to TRBD2. Looked up from germline, CDR1 is MNHEY and CDR2 is SVGAGI. CDR3 size: 15 residues. The J segment lost 0 bases and the V segment lost 5 bases, leaving 0 bases of the junction unmatched. The CDR3 protein is CASSTSGGSTDTQYF. The CDR3 nucleotides are TGTGCCAGCAGTACTAGCGGGGGGAGCACAGATACGCAGTATTTT.

This clone has just one count. The chain uses TRBV7-9 and TRBJ2-3; D not resolved. V shed 1 base and J shed 6 bases, with 14 bases lying between them. Germline CDR1 reads SEHNR; CDR2 reads FQNEAQ (reference sequence). The CDR3 has 15 residues. The DNA of the CDR3 is TGTGCCAGCAGCTTAGGAGAGGCACACATGGATACGCAGTATTTT. Amino acids: CASSLGEAHMDTQYF. The variable domain in full, with the rest retrieved from reference TRBV7-9 and TRBJ2-3, is DTGVSQNPRHKITKRGQNVTFRCDPISEHNRLYWYRQTLGQGPEFLTYFQNEAQLEKSRLLSDRFSAERPKGSFSTLEIQRTEQGDSAMYLCASSLGEAHMDTQYFGPGTRLTVL.

The chain carries TRBV11-3 and TRBJ1-2; D is unresolved. Germline V lookup: CDR1 SGHNT, CDR2 YENEEA. Trimming took 10 bases from V and 7 from J, leaving 10 bases between them. The CDR3 extends over 10 amino acids. The chain's CDR3 is CATPGVGYTF. The CDR3, as DNA: TGTGCCACCCCCGGGGTTGGCTACACCTTC. Full variable domain (remainder filled in from reference TRBV11-3 and TRBJ1-2): EAGVVQSPRYKIIEKKQPVAFWCNPISGHNTLYWYLQNLGQGPELLIRYENEEAVDDSQLPKDRFSAERLKGVDSTLKIQPAELGDSAVYLCATPGVGYTFGSGTRLTVV.

The rearrangement links TRBV11-2 to TRBJ1-2, with D possibly being TRBD1 (6 bases). This CDR3 has 15 residues. Deletions cut 5 bases from V and 0 bases from J, with 13 bases between. Looked up from germline, CDR1 is SGHAT and CDR2 is FQNNGV. This CDR3 reads CASSRQVGANYGYTF. CDR3 DNA: TGTGCCAGCAGCCGACAGGTGGGAGCTAACTATGGCTACACCTTC.

The V call is TRBV18, the J call TRBJ2-7; D unresolved. The CDR3 is 13 residues long. The germline V gene encodes CDR1 KGHSH and CDR2 LQKENI. The ends were cut back, 3 bases at V and 4 bases at J, with 10 bases in the middle. CDR3 amino acids: CASSPPGSYEQYF. CDR3 coding DNA: TGTGCCAGCTCACCTCCCGGCAGTTACGAGCAGTACTTC. Full variable domain (remainder filled in from reference TRBV18 and TRBJ2-7): NAGVMQNPRHLVRRRGQEARLRCSPMKGHSHVYWYRQLPEEGLKFMVYLQKENIIDESGMPKERFSAEFPKEGPSILRIQQVVRGDSAAYFCASSPPGSYEQYFGPGTRLTVT.

The V call is TRBV11-3, the J call TRBJ2-1, with TRBD1 matching 9 bases. The CDR3 spans 15 residues. Germline V gene data show CDR1 as SGHNT and CDR2 as YENEEA. V shed 5 bases and J 8 bases; nucleotides not matched to a gene: 10. The CDR3 spells CASSPRGRDRDEQFF. The CDR3 DNA follows: TGTGCCAGCAGCCCCCGAGGGAGGGACAGGGATGAGCAGTTCTTC.

The genes are TRBV19 and TRBJ2-1; 8 bases match TRBD1. V lost 5 bases, J lost 6 bases, and 3 bases stayed unmatched. The CDR3 runs 13 residues. Germline CDR1 LNHDA, CDR2 SQIVND (reference sequence). The CDR3 reads CASSPTGGNEQFF. The DNA for the CDR3 is TGTGCCAGTAGTCCCACAGGGGGCAATGAGCAGTTCTTC.

This chain uses TRBV7-3 with TRBJ1-2; 8 nucleotides agree with TRBD1. The CDR3 is 14 residues long. Germline CDR1 reads SGHTA; CDR2 reads FQGTGA. After removal of 4 bases from V and 8 bases from J, the junction contained 9 bases not matched to a gene. The CDR3 here is CASSSGGAGEGYTF. Here the CDR3 DNA reads TGTGCCAGCAGCTCAGGGGGCGCGGGTGAGGGCTACACCTTC.

The rearrangement joins TRBV19 to TRBJ1-2; D is unclear. The CDR3 contains 12 residues. The V gene's germline CDR1 is LNHDA and CDR2 SQIVND (reference sequence). The V end lost 0 bases, the J end lost 5 bases, and 4 bases lay between the germline ends. The CDR3 region has the DNA TGTGCCAGTAGTATAGAGAATTATGGCTACACCTTC. Translation gives CASSIENYGYTF.

In the case of this clone: An end of the junction does not agree with germline; a read error may underlie this. The J gene is TRBJ1-1, the V gene TRBV4-1; TRBD1 agrees at 10 bases. The V gene's germline CDR1 is MGHRA and CDR2 YSYEKL. The CDR3 runs to 19 residues. CDR3 DNA: TGCGCCAGCAGCCAAGGCGGCATGGGGACAGGGGACATGAAGACTGAAGCTTTCTTT. Its translation: CASSQGGMGTGDMKTEAFF.

The rearrangement links TRBV28 to TRBJ1-5; 8 positions agree with TRBD1. The junction had 11 bases not matched to a gene; V was cut back by 6 bases and J by 4 bases. Germline V gene sequence: CDR1 MDHEN, CDR2 SYDVKM. The CDR3 spans 16 residues. CDR3 in amino acids: CASSSVQGAGNQPQHF. The CDR3 nucleotides read TGTGCCAGCAGCTCCGTCCAGGGGGCGGGAAATCAGCCCCAGCATTTT.

V and J are TRBV11-1 and TRBJ2-1, with 7 bases that match TRBD2. The length of the CDR3 is 15 residues. Germline CDR1 reads SGHAT; CDR2 reads FQDESV (reference sequence). With V trimmed by 3 bases and J by 1 base, 3 bases remained unmatched. For the CDR3, the DNA is TGTGCCAGCAGCTTCGCGGGGGAGTCCTACAATGAGCAGTTCTTC. Amino acid sequence: CASSFAGESYNEQFF.

V and J are TRBV2 and TRBJ1-1; the D gene is possibly TRBD1 (6 bases). The CDR3 spans 13 residues. Germline V lookup: CDR1 SNHLY, CDR2 FYNNEI. With 6 bases removed from V and 3 bases from J, the gap between germline ends came to 11 bases. CDR3 amino acids: CASRQGPYTEAFF. The CDR3, as DNA: TGTGCCAGCAGACAGGGTCCGTACACTGAAGCTTTCTTT.

J is TRBJ1-1 and V is TRBV19; D unresolved. The CDR3 covers 12 residues. Per germline, CDR1 LNHDA and CDR2 SQIVND (reference sequence). V lost 5 bases, J lost 1 base, and 5 bases lay in between. The CDR3 DNA reads as TGTGCCAGTAGTTCCCAGAACACTGAAGCTTTCTTT. Translation: CASSSQNTEAFF.

This rearrangement joins TRBV3-1 (or the pseudogene TRBV3-2) to TRBJ1-2, with D perhaps TRBD1 (5 bases). The CDR3 is 15 amino acids. Germline V gene lookup returns CDR1 LGHDT and CDR2 YNNKEL (reference sequence). Deletions cut 2 bases from V and 4 bases from J, with 14 bases between. CDR3 sequence: CASSQTSGTGYGYTF. Written as DNA, the CDR3 is TGTGCCAGCAGCCAAACCTCCGGGACGGGCTATGGCTACACCTTC.

This chain links TRBV7-2 with TRBJ1-5; D gene ambiguous. V gave up 4 bases and J gave up 0 bases, with 7 bases separating them. The germline gives CDR1 SGHTA, CDR2 FQGNSA. The CDR3 has 14 residues. As DNA, the CDR3 is TGTGCCAGCAGCTATCTCAATAGCAATCAGCCCCAGCATTTT. It yields the protein CASSYLNSNQPQHF.

The chain uses TRBV27 and TRBJ1-2; perhaps TRBD1 as D (5 bases). V was pared by 2 bases and J by 4 bases, with 14 bases between. CDR1 MNHEY and CDR2 SMNVEV come from the germline V gene (reference sequence). This CDR3 comprises 15 residues. The CDR3 sequence is CASSLVGRGGYGYTF. As DNA, the CDR3 is TGTGCCAGCAGTTTAGTGGGCCGCGGGGGCTATGGCTACACCTTC.

V and J are TRBV27 and TRBJ1-5; D not certain. The CDR3 is made up of 14 amino acids. Per germline, CDR1 MNHEY and CDR2 SMNVEV (reference sequence). V gave up 3 bases and J gave up 7 bases, with 13 bases separating them. Here the CDR3 DNA reads TGTGCCAGCAGTTTCTCAGCGGGCGAGCAGCCCCAGCATTTT. It is translated as CASSFSAGEQPQHF.